In this sample, the clone carrying this T cell receptor beta chain turned up many times. For ophthalmopathy patients, the Clinical Activity Score was at least 3 and the NOSPECS grade at least 4; duration was under 3 months. The sample belongs to a study of T cells in Graves' hyperthyroidism and ophthalmopathy. TCR beta CDR3 regions were amplified from RNA transcripts. HTBI primers were employed in a first-round RT-PCR of the TCR CDR3. TCRdb re-called the multiplex PCR reads with MiXCR, one entry per CDR3 protein. This sample carries about 600,000 distinct CDR3 sequences, 11% to 15% of them seen once, and the ten largest clones take roughly 7%. The germline V gene has CDR1 ENHRY and CDR2 SYGVKD. The V end was cut by 7 bases, the J end by 6 bases, with 16 bases between. CDR3 size: 14 residues.

The chain joins TRBV10-3 to TRBJ2-1, with D possibly matching TRBD1 (5 bases). The origin of this receptor is a woman between 18 and 29 years old with Graves' ophthalmopathy. The specimen was blood. The CDR3 DNA sequence: TGTGCCATCAACCCGTCAGGGCCGGGCAATGAGCAGTTCTTC. This gives the protein CAINPSGPGNEQFF.